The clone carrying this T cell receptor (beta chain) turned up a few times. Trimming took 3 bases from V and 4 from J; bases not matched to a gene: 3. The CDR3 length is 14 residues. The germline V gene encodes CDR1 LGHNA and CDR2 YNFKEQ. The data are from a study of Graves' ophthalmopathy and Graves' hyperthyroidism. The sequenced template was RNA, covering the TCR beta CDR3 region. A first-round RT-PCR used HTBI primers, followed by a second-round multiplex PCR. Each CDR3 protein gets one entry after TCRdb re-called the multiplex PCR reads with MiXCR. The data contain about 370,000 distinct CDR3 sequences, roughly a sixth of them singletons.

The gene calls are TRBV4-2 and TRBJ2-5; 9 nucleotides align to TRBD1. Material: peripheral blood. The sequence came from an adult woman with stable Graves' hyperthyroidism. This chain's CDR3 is CASSHGTGRETQYF. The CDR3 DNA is TGTGCCAGCAGCCACGGGACAGGGAGAGAGACCCAGTACTTC.